This TCR beta chain was sequenced in a study of CD8 T cells in Susac syndrome. Study-wide results and caveats: It was acknowledged in the study that its TCR sequencing and HLA analysis involved a relatively small number of individuals.

CDR3 length: 15 residues. Germline assignment: CDR1 SGHRS and CDR2 YFSETQ. V lost 5 bases, J lost 4 bases, and 9 bases stayed unmatched. Concerning this clonotype: Its antigen is unidentified.

Random hexamers were used to reverse transcribe an amount of about 0.45 to 1 ug RNA. An immunoSEQ multiplex PCR generated amplified TCR beta CDR3 products spanning 54 Vbeta and 13 Jbeta. Each CDR3 protein is one row after TCRdb ran MiXCR on the immunoSEQ multiplex PCR reads. The data hold some 180,000 distinct CDR3 sequences, with about 94% observed a single time. In contrast to the negatively isolated CD8+ and CD4+ T cells, TEMRA cells were FACS-enriched. Sequenced: CD4+ T cells from PBMCs. This chain joins TRBV5-1 and TRBJ2-5; 9 positions match TRBD2. This sequence originates from a human donor in good health. CDR3 DNA sequence: TGCGCCAGCAGATCTGTGACTAGCGGTCCAGAGACCCAGTACTTC. Protein product: CASRSVTSGPETQYF.